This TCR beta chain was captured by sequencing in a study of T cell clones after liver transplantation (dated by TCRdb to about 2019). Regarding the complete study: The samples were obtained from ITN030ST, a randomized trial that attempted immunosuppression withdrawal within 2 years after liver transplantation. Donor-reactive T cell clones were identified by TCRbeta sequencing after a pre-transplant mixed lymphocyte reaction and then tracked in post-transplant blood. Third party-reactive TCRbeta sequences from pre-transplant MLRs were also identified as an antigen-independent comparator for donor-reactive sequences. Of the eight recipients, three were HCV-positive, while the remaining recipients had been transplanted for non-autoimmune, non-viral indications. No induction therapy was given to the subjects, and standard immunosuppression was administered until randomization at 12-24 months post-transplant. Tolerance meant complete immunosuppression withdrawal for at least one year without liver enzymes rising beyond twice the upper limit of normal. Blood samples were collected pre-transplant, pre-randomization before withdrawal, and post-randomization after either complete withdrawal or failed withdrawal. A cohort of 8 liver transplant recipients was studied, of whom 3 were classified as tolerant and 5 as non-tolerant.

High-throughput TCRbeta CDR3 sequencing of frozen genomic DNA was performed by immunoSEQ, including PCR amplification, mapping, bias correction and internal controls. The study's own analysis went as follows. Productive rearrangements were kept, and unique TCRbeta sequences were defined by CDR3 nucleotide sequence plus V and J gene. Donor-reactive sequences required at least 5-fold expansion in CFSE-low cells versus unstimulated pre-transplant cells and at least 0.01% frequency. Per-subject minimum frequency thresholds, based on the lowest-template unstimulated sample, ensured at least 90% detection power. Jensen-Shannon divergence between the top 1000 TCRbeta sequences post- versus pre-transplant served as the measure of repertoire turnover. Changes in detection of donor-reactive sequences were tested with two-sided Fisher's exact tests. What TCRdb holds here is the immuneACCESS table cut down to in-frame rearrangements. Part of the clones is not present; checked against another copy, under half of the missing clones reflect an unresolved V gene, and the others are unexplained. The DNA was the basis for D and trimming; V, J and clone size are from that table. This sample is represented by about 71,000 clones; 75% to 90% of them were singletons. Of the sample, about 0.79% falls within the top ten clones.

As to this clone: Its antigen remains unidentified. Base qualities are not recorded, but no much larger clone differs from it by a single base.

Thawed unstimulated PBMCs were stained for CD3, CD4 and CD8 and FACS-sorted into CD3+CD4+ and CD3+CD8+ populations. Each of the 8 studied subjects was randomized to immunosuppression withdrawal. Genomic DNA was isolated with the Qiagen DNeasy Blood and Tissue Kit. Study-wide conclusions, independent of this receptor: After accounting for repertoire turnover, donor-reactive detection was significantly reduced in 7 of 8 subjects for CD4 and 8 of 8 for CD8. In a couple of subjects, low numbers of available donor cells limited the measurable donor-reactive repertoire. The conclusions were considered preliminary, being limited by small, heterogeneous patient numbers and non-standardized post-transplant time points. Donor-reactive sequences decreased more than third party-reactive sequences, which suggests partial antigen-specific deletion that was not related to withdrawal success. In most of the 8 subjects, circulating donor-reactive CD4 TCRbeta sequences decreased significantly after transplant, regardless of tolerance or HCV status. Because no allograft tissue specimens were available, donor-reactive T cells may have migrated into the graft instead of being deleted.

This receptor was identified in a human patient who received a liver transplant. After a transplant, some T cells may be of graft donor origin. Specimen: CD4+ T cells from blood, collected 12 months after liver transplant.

CDR3 region: CASSSRDYPYEQYF. DNA sequence: TGCGCCAGCAGCTCCCGGGACTACCCCTACGAGCAGTACTTC. The V and J segments used are TRBV5-1 and TRBJ2-7; TRBD2 matches 7 bases in the middle. CDR3 length: 14 amino acids, cysteine to phenylalanine. The read is trimmed to its CDR3 DNA, 42 bases read in frame from base 1. The CDR1 and CDR2 encoded by the germline V gene are SGHRS and YFSETQ. V loses 3 bases at its end and J loses 2 bases; junction bases beyond the gene matches: 5.